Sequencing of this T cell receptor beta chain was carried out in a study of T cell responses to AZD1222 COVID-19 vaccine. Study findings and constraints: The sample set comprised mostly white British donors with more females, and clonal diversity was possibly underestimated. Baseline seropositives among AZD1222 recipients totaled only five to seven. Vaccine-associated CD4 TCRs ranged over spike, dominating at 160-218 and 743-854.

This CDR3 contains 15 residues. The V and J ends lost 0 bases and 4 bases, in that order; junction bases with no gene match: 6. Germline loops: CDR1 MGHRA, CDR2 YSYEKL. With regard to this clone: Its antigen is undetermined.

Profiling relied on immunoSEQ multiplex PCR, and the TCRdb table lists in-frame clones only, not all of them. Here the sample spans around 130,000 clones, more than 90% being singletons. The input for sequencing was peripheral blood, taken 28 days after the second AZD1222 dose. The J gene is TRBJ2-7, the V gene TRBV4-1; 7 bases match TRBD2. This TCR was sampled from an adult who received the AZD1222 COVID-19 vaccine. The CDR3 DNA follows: TGCGCCAGCAGCCAAGATTGGCAGGGAGGGTACGAGCAGTACTTC. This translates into CASSQDWQGGYEQYF.